This entry lists 2 T cell receptor beta chains sequenced from one sample in a study of control samples from healthy donors and cancer patients. Produced via immunoSEQ multiplex PCR; TCRdb's table is partial and in-frame only. The sample lists 93,000 or so clones; approximately 90% were seen once. The sample taken for sequencing was PBMCs. These receptor sequences come from a man in his 60s with lung cancer.

The CDR3 bases are TGTGCCAGCTCATCGAGGACAGGGGAGGACACTGAAGCTTTCTTT. This codes for CASSSRTGEDTEAFF. The chain links TRBV18 to TRBJ1-1; 9 bases map to TRBD1. CDR3 length: 15 amino acids. CDR1 is KGHSH and CDR2 is LQKENI in the germline V gene. V lost 5 bases, J lost 3 bases, and 7 bases stayed unmatched.

This chain links TRBV7-2 with TRBJ1-1, with D tentatively TRBD1 (5 bases). The V gene's germline CDR1 is SGHTA and CDR2 FQGNSA. V was trimmed by 5 bases and J by 4 bases, leaving 20 bases between them. The CDR3 spans 16 residues. CDR3: CASSPRRGGRSTEAFF. The DNA of the CDR3 is TGTGCCAGCAGCCCCCGACGGGGGGGTAGGAGCACTGAAGCTTTCTTT.